This T cell receptor beta chain was documented in a study of cytomegalovirus exposure and HLA in healthy donors. Study-wide background: One earlier analysis, a look at 180 million or so T cells, found about 100 million unique TCR beta sequences.

In the case of this clone: Its antigen is as yet unknown.

Whole-study results and caveats: For most TCR beta V segments, an earlier analysis put the productive rate at about 87% or about 30% of the time. Equally common other TCR beta chains were less clonally expanded than HLA-associated ones, a later analysis found.

The CDR3 runs to 16 residues. V was cut by 5 bases and J by 5 bases, with 18 bases left in between. CDR1 SEHNR and CDR2 FQNEAQ come from the germline V gene (reference sequence). The PCR made use of 60 Vbeta and 13 Jbeta primers. TCRdb's copy holds only in-frame clones and misses some; the assay was immunoSEQ multiplex PCR. The table records 150,000 to 160,000 clones, about 85% of them present only once. The sequence was collected from a woman between 18 and 29 years old in good health and CMV-seronegative. This chain links TRBV7-9 with TRBJ2-2; tentative D call: TRBD1 (6 bases). Source material: PBMCs. CDR3 protein: CASSKSTGYGTGELFF. Written as DNA, the CDR3 is TGTGCCAGCAGCAAGTCTACAGGGTATGGAACCGGGGAGCTGTTTTTT.